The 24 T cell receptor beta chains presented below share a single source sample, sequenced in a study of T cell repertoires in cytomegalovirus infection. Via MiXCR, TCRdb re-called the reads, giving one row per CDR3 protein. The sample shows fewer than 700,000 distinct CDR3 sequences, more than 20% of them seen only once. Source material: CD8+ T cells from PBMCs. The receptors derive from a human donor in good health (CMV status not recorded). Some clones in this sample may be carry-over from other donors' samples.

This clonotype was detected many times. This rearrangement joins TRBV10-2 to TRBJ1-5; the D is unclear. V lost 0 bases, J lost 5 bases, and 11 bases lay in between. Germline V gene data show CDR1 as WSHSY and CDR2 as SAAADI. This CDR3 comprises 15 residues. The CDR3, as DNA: TGCGCCAGCAGTGAGTCGTCAGGAGAGGATCAGCCCCAGCATTTT. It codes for CASSESSGEDQPQHF.

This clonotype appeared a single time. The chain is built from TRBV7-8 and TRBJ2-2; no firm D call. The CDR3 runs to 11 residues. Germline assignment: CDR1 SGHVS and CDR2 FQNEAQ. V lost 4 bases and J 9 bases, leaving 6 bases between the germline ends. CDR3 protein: CASSSKRELFF. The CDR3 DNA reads TGTGCCAGCAGCTCCAAGCGGGAGCTGTTTTTT.

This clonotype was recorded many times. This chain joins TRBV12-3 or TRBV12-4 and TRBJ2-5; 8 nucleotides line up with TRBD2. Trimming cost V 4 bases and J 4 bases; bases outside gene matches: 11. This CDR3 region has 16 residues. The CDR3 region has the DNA TGTGCCAGCAGTTCCGAAAACGGACTAGCCCGAGAGACCCAGTACTTC. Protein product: CASSSENGLARETQYF.

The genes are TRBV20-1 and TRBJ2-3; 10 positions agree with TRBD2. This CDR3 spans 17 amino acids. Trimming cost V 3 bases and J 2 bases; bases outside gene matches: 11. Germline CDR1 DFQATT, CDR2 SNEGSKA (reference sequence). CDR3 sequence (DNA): TGCAGTGCTAGGGGGCTAGCGGGGGTCTCTTCCACAGATACGCAGTATTTT. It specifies CSARGLAGVSSTDTQYF.

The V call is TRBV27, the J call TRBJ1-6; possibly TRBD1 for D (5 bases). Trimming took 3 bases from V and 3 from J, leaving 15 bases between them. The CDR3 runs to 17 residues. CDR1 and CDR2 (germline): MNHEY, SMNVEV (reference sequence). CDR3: CASSFPPGPNYNSPLHF. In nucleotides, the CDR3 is TGTGCCAGCAGTTTTCCGCCGGGACCGAACTATAATTCACCCCTCCACTTT.

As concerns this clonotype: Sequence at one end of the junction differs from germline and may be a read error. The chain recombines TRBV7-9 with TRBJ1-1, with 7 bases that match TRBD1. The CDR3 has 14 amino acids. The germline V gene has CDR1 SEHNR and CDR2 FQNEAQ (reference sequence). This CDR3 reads CVSRPGTEYTEAFF. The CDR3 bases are TGTGTCAGCAGACCCGGGACAGAGTACACTGAAGCTTTCTTT.

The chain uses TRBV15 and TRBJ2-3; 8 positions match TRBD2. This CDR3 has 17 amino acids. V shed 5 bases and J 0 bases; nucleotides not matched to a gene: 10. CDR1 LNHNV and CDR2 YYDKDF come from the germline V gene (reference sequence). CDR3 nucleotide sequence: TGTGCCACCAGCCAGGAGGCTAGCGGGTCTAGCACAGATACGCAGTATTTT. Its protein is CATSQEASGSSTDTQYF. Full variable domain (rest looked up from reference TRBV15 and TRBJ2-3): DAMVIQNPRYQVTQFGKPVTLSCSQTLNHNVMYWYQQKSSQAPKLLFHYYDKDFNNEADTPDNFQSRRPNTSFCFLDIRSPGLGDTAMYLCATSQEASGSSTDTQYFGPGTRLTVL.

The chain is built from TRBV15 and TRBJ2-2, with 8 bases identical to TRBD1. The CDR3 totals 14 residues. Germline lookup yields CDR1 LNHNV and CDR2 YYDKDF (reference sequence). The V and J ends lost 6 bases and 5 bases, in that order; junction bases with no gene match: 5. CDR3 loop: CATSDRGRTGELFF. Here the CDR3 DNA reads TGTGCCACCAGTGACAGGGGTCGGACCGGGGAGCTGTTTTTT.

The CDR3 here is CASSQVFGEDSTGELFF. In DNA, the CDR3 is TGTGCCAGCAGCCAAGTTTTCGGGGAAGATAGCACCGGGGAGCTGTTTTTT. This chain links TRBV14 with TRBJ2-2, with D perhaps TRBD2 (5 bases). The CDR3 has 17 residues. Trimming stripped 1 base from V and 4 bases from J, with 16 bases between. The germline gives CDR1 SGHDN, CDR2 FVKESK.

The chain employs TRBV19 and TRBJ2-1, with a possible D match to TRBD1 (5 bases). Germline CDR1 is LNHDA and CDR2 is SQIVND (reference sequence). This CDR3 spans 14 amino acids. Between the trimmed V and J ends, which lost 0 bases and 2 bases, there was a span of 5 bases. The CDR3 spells CASSIDRAYNEQFF. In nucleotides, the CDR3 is TGTGCCAGTAGTATAGACAGGGCCTACAATGAGCAGTTCTTC.

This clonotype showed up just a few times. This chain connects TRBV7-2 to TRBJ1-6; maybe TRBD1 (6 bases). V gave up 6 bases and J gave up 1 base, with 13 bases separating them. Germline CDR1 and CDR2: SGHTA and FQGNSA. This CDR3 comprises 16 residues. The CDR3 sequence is CASSQKGGSYNSPLHF. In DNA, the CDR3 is TGTGCCAGCAGTCAGAAGGGGGGATCCTATAATTCACCCCTCCACTTT.

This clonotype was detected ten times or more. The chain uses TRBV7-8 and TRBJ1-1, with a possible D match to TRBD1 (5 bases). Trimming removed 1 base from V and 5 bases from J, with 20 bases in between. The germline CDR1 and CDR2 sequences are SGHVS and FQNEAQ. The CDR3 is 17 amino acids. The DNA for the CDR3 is TGTGCCAGCAGCTTAGGGTTAGCGGACAAAGGGCGGACTGAAGCTTTCTTT. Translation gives CASSLGLADKGRTEAFF.

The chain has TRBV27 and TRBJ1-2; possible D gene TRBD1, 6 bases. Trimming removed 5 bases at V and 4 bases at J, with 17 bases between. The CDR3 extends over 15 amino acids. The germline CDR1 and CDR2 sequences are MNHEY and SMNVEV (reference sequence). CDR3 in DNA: TGTGCCAGCAGTCCATCAGGGGAGACGAGCTATGGCTACACCTTC. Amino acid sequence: CASSPSGETSYGYTF.

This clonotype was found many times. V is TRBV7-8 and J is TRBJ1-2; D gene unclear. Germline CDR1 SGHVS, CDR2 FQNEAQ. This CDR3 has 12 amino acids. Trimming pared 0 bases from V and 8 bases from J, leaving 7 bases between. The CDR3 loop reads CASSLAGWGYTF. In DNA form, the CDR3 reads TGTGCCAGCAGCTTAGCCGGGTGGGGCTACACCTTC.

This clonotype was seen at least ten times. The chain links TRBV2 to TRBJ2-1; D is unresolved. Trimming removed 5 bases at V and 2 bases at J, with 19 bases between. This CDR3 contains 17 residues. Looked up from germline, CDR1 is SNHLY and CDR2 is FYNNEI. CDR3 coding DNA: TGTGCCAGCAGTAGACGCCAGTTCCAACAACCCTACAATGAGCAGTTCTTC. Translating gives CASSRRQFQQPYNEQFF.

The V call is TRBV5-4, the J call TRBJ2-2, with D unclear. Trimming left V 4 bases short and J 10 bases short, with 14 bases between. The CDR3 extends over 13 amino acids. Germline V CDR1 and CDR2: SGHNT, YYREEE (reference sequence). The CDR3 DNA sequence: TGTGCCAGCAGCCCTACTCCAGGTTTGGAGCTGTTTTTT. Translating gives CASSPTPGLELFF.

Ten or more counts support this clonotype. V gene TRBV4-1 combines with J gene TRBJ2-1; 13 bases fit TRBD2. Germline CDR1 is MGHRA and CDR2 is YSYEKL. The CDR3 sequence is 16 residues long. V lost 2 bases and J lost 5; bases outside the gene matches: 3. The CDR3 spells CASSQRGLAGDNEQFF. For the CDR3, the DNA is TGCGCCAGCAGCCAACGAGGACTAGCGGGGGACAATGAGCAGTTCTTC.

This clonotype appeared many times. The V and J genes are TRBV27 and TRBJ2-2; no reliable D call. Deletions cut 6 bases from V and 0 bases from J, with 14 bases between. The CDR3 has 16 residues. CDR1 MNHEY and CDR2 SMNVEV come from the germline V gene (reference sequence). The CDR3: CASSLSFRTNTGELFF. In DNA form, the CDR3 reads TGTGCCAGCAGCTTGTCGTTCCGGACGAACACCGGGGAGCTGTTTTTT.

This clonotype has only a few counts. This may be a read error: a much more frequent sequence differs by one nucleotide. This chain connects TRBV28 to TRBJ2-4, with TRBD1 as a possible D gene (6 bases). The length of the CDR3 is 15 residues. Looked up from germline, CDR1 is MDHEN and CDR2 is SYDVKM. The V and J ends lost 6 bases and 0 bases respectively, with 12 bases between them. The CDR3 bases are TGTGCCAGCAGCCCCGGGACACTAGCCAAAAACATTCAGTACTTC. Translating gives CASSPGTLAKNIQYF.

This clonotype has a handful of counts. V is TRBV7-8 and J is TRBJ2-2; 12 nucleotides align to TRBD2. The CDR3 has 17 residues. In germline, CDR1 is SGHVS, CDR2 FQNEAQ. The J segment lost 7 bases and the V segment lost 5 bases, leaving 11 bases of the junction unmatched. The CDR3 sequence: CASSQSSGGAGGGELFF. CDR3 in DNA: TGTGCCAGCAGCCAGTCTAGCGGGGGGGCCGGCGGCGGGGAGCTGTTTTTT. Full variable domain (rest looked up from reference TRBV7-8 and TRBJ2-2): GAGVSQSPRYKVAKRGQDVALRCDPISGHVSLFWYQQALGQGPEFLTYFQNEAQLDKSGLPSDRFFAERPEGSVSTLKIQRTQQEDSAVYLCASSQSSGGAGGGELFFGEGSRLTVL.

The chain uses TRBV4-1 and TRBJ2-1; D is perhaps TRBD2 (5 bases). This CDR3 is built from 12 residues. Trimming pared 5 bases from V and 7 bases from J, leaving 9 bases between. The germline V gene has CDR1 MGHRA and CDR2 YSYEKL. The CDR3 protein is CASSGSTNEQFF. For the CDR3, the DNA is TGCGCCAGCAGCGGGAGTACGAATGAGCAGTTCTTC.

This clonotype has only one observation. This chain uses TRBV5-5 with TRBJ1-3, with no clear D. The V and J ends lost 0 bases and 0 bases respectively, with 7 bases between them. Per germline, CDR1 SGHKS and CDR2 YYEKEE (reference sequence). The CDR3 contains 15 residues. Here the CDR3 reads CASSLVQISGNTIYF. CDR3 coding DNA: TGTGCCAGCAGCTTGGTGCAGATCTCTGGAAACACCATATATTTT.

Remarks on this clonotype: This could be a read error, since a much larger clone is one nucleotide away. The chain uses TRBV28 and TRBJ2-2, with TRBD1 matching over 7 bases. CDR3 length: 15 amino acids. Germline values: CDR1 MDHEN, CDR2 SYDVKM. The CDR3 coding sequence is TGTGCCGGCAGTTCCACGACAGGGCCCACCGGGGAGCTGTTTTTT. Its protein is CAGSSTTGPTGELFF.

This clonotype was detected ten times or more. CDR3 nucleotides: TGTGCCAGCAGCCCGGACAGCAATAGCAATCAGCCCCAGCATTTT. It encodes CASSPDSNSNQPQHF. The V and J genes are TRBV7-2 and TRBJ1-5; weak D call: TRBD1 (6 bases). This CDR3 has 15 residues. Trimming shortened V by 5 bases and J by 0 bases, and 11 bases separated the two germline ends. The germline CDR1 and CDR2 sequences are SGHTA and FQGNSA.